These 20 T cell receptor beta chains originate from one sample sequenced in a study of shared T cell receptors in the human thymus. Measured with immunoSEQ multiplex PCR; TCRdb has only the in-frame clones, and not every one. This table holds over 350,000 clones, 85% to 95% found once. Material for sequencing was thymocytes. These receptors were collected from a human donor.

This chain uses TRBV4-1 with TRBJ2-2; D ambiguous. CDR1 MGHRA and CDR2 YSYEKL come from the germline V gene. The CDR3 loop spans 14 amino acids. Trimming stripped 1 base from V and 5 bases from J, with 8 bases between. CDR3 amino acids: CASSQVPQTGELFF. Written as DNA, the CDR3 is TGCGCCAGCAGCCAAGTGCCACAGACCGGGGAGCTGTTTTTT.

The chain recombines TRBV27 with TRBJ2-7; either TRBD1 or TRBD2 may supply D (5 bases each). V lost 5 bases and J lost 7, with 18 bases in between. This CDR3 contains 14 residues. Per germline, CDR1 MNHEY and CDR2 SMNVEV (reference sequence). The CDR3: CASSLGRGLREQYF. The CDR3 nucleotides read TGTGCCAGCAGTCTGGGACGGGGCTTGAGAGAGCAGTACTTC.

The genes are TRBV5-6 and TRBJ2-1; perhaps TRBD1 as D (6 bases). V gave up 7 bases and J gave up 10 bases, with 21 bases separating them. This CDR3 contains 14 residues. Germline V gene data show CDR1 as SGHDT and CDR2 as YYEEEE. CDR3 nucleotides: TGTGCCAGCCTCGCAAGGGGGACCTTGGGGGAGCAGTTCTTC. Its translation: CASLARGTLGEQFF.

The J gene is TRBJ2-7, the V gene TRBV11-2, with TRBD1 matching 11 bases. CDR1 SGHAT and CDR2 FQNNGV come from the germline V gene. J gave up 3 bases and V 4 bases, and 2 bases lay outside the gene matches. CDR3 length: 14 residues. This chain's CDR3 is CASSSGQGGYEQYF. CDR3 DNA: TGTGCCAGCAGCTCGGGACAGGGGGGCTACGAGCAGTACTTC.

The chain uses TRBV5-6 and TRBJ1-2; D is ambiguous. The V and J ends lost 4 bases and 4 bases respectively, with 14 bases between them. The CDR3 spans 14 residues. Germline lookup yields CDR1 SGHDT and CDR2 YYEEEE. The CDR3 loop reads CASSPLVSVYGYTF. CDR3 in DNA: TGTGCCAGCAGCCCACTCGTGTCGGTCTATGGCTACACCTTC.

CDR3 DNA sequence: TGTGCCAGCAGCTCACGGACAGGGAAGGGAAGGGAGCAGTACTTC. This encodes CASSSRTGKGREQYF. This chain joins TRBV5-4 and TRBJ2-7; TRBD1 matches at 8 bases. V lost 3 bases and J lost 7; bases outside the gene matches: 12. Germline V gene lookup returns CDR1 SGHNT and CDR2 YYREEE (reference sequence). The CDR3 loop spans 15 amino acids. The full variable domain, in which reference TRBV5-4 and TRBJ2-7 provide the parts outside the CDR3, is ETGVTQSPTHLIKTRGQQVTLRCSSQSGHNTVSWYQQALGQGPQFIFQYYREEENGRGNFPPRFSGLQFPNYSSELNVNALELDDSALYLCASSSRTGKGREQYFGPGTRLTVT.

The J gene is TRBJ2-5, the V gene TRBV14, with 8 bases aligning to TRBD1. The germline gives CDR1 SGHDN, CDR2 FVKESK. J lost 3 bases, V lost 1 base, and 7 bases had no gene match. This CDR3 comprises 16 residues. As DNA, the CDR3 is TGTGCCAGCAGCCAAGTGGGCAGGGGGCAGGAAGAGACCCAGTACTTC. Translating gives CASSQVGRGQEETQYF.

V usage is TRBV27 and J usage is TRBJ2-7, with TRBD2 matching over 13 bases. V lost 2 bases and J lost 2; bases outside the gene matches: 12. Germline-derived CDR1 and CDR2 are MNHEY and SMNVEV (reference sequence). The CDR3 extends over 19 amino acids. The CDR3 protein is CASSLPQQLAGGPTYEQYF. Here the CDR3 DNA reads TGTGCCAGCAGTTTACCACAACAACTAGCGGGAGGGCCTACCTACGAGCAGTACTTC.

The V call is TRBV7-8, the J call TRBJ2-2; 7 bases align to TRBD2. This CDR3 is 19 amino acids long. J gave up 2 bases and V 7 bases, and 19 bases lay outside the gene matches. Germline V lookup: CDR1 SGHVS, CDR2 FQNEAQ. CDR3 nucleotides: TGTGCCAGCACCCCGGGACCGCAGGCGTCGGGACTAAACACCGGGGAGCTGTTTTTT. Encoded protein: CASTPGPQASGLNTGELFF.

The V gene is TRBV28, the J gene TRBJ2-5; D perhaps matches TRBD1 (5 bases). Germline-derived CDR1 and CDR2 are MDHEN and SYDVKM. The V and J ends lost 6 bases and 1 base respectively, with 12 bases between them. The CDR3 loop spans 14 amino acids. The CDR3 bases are TGTGCCAGCAGAGCAGACAGTGTCCAAGAGACCCAGTACTTC. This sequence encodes CASRADSVQETQYF. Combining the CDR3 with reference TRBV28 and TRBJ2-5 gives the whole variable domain DVKVTQSSRYLVKRTGEKVFLECVQDMDHENMFWYRQDPGLGLRLIYFSYDVKMKEKGDIPEGYSVSREKKERFSLILESASTNQTSMYLCASRADSVQETQYFGPGTRLLVL.

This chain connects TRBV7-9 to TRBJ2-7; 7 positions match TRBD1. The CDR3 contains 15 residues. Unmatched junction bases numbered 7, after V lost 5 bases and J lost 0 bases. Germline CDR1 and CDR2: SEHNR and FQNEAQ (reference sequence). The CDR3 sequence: CASSLSRTGSYEQYF. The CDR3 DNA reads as TGTGCCAGCAGCCTATCGAGGACAGGCTCCTACGAGCAGTACTTC.

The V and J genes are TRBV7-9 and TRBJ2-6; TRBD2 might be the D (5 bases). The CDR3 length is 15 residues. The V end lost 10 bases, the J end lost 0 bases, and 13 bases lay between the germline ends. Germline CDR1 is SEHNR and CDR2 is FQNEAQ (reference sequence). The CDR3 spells CATRGRSSGANVLTF. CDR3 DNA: TGTGCCACCCGAGGGCGGTCCTCTGGGGCCAACGTCCTGACTTTC.

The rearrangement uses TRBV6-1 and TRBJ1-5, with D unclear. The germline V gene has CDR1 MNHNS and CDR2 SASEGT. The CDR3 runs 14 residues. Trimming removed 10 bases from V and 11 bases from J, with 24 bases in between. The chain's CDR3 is CATTRTVGRSAQHF. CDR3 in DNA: TGTGCCACAACGAGGACCGTCGGAAGATCGGCCCAGCATTTT.

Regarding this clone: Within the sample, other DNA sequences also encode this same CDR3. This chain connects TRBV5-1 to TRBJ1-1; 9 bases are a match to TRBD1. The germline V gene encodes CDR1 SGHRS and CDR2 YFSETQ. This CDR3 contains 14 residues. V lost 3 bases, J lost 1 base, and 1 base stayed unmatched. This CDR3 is CASSSDRGNTEAFF. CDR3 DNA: TGCGCCAGCAGCTCGGACAGGGGGAACACTGAAGCTTTCTTT.

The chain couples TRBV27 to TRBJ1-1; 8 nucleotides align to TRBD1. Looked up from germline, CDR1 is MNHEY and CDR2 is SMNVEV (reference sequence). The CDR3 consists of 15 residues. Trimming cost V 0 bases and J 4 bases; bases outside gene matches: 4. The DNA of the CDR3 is TGTGCCAGCAGTTTATCCCAGGGGGCGGGCACTGAAGCTTTCTTT. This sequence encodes CASSLSQGAGTEAFF.

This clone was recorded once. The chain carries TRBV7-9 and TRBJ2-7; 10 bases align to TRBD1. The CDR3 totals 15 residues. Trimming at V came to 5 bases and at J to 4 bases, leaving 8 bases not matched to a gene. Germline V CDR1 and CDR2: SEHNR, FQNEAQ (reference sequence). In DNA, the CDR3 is TGTGCCAGCAGCCGCAGCCGGGACAGGGGTTACGAGCAGTACTTC. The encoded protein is CASSRSRDRGYEQYF.

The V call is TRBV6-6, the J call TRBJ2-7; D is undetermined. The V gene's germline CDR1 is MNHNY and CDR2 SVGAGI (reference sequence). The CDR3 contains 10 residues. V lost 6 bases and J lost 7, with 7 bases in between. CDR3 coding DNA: TGTGCCAGCAGGCCCCAGGAGCAGTACTTC. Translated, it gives CASRPQEQYF.

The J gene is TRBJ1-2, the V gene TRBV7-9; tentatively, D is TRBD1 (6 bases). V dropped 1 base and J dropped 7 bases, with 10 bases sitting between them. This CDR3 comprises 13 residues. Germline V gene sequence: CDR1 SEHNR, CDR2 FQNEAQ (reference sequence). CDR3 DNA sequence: TGTGCCAGCAGCTTAGGGACAGTGGGTGGCTACACCTTC. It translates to CASSLGTVGGYTF.

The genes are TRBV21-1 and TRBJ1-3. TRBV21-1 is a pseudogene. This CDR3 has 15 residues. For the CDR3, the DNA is TGTGCCAGCAGCGCCCGCCGCGACTCTGGAAACACCATATATTTT. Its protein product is CASSARRDSGNTIYF.

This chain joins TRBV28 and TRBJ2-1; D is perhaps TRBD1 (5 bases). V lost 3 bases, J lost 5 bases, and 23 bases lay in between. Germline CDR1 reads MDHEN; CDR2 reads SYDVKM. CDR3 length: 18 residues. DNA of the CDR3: TGTGCCAGCAGTTTGGGAACCTCTGGGGCGGCTACGAACAATGAGCAGTTCTTC. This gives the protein CASSLGTSGAATNNEQFF.